This passage covers 11 T cell receptor beta chains from one sample sequenced in a study of cytomegalovirus exposure and HLA in healthy donors. The PCR contained 60 Vbeta and 13 Jbeta primers. Sequencing was performed with immunoSEQ multiplex PCR; in TCRdb, only in-frame clones are kept and a portion is missing. The sample lists a few hundred thousand clones, more than 65% occurring once. The sample consisted of PBMCs. All receptors derive from a woman in her twenties or thirties in good health and CMV-seronegative.

This chain connects TRBV7-2 to TRBJ2-7; the D is unclear. This CDR3 contains 12 residues. Germline values: CDR1 SGHTA, CDR2 FQGNSA. The V gene lost 3 bases and the J gene lost 4 bases, with 7 bases spanning the gap. CDR3 in amino acids: CASSFASYEQYF. The CDR3 coding sequence is TGTGCCAGCAGCTTTGCTAGTTACGAGCAGTACTTC.

As concerns this clone: The junction and the germline gene differ at one end; a read error may be behind it. Other DNA sequences in this sample translate to the same CDR3. The genes are TRBV29-1 and TRBJ1-2, with D perhaps TRBD1 (6 bases). This CDR3 comprises 14 residues. Germline V lookup: CDR1 SQVTM, CDR2 ANQGSEA. CDR3 sequence (DNA): TGCAGCGTTGTTGGGTTGGACAGCCCTTATGGCTACACCTTT. Protein product: CSVVGLDSPYGYTF.

J is TRBJ1-2 and V is TRBV7-9, with D possibly TRBD1 on 5 matching bases. The CDR3 spans 14 residues. CDR1 is SEHNR and CDR2 is FQNEAQ in the germline V gene (reference sequence). With 5 bases removed from V and 1 base from J, the gap between germline ends came to 11 bases. CDR3 bases: TGTGCCAGCAGCGAACAGGTGCTTAACTATGGCTACACCTTC. Amino acid sequence: CASSEQVLNYGYTF.

The chain carries TRBV18 and TRBJ1-1; weak D call: TRBD1 (5 bases). Between the trimmed V and J ends, which lost 3 bases and 8 bases, there was a span of 16 bases. CDR1 and CDR2 from the germline V gene are KGHSH and LQKENI. This CDR3 is 14 amino acids long. The CDR3 region is CASSPSGQGQEAFF. The CDR3 nucleotides read TGTGCCAGCTCACCCAGCGGGCAGGGCCAGGAAGCTTTCTTT.

This sequence joins TRBV27 and TRBJ2-2; D not certain. Trimming took off 3 bases at V and 2 bases at J, with 10 bases between the two ends. This CDR3 has 15 residues. Germline V CDR1 and CDR2: MNHEY, SMNVEV (reference sequence). CDR3 sequence reads: CASSFSTGNTGELFF. CDR3 bases: TGTGCCAGCAGTTTCTCTACTGGTAACACCGGGGAGCTGTTTTTT.

A remark on this clone: Germline is not matched at one junction end, which may reflect a read error. This rearrangement joins TRBV7-9 to TRBJ1-5, with a possible D match to TRBD1 (6 bases). Germline V gene data show CDR1 as SEHNR and CDR2 as FQNEAQ (reference sequence). The CDR3 runs 15 residues. The CDR3, as DNA: TGTTCCAGCAGTTCGACAGGCCATAGCAATCAGCCCCAGCATTTT. It codes for CSSSSTGHSNQPQHF.

This clone was recorded only once. The chain combines TRBV5-6 with TRBJ1-1; TRBD1 matches 7 bases. CDR1 is SGHDT, CDR2 YYEEEE, per germline. V was pared by 2 bases and J by 5 bases, with 6 bases of the junction left unmatched. The CDR3 has 14 amino acids. CDR3 loop: CASSFGRGETEAFF. The CDR3 nucleotides read TGTGCCAGCAGCTTCGGCAGGGGGGAGACTGAAGCTTTCTTT.

The J gene is TRBJ1-2, the V gene TRBV6-5; 9 bases agree with TRBD1. The V and J ends lost 5 bases and 6 bases, in that order; junction bases with no gene match: 7. The V gene's germline CDR1 is MNHEY and CDR2 SVGAGI. There are 14 residues in the CDR3. This chain's CDR3 is CASSARGQGHGYTF. The CDR3 nucleotides are TGTGCCAGCAGTGCCCGGGGACAGGGCCATGGCTACACCTTC.

On this clone itself: The same CDR3 arises from other DNA sequences in this sample as well. The chain is built from TRBV11-2 and TRBJ2-1; maybe TRBD1 (6 bases). The germline V gene encodes CDR1 SGHAT and CDR2 FQNNGV. V shed 8 bases and J shed 3 bases, with 20 bases lying between them. The CDR3 runs 16 residues. CDR3 loop: CASGRPGQSGYNEQFF. CDR3 nucleotide sequence: TGTGCCAGCGGCAGACCTGGACAGTCAGGCTACAATGAGCAGTTCTTC. Full variable domain (missing parts from reference TRBV11-2 and TRBJ2-1): EAGVAQSPRYKIIEKRQSVAFWCNPISGHATLYWYQQILGQGPKLLIQFQNNGVVDDSQLPKDRFSAERLKGVDSTLKIQPAKLEDSAVYLCASGRPGQSGYNEQFFGPGTRLTVL.

This clone was seen only a few times. The chain links TRBV18 to TRBJ2-5; 7 bases are shared with TRBD2. V trimming: 0 bases; J trimming: 1 base; junction bases outside the gene matches: 2. The CDR3 runs 15 residues. CDR1 is KGHSH, CDR2 LQKENI, per germline. CDR3 DNA: TGTGCCAGCTCACCACCGGGCGGGGGCCAAGAGACCCAGTACTTC. Its translation is CASSPPGGGQETQYF.

The CDR3 is CASSYSGTPYEQYF. The CDR3 DNA reads TGTGCCAGCAGTTACTCGGGCACTCCTTACGAGCAGTACTTC. The genes are TRBV6-6 and TRBJ2-7; D remains unclear. This CDR3 region has 14 residues. From germline, CDR1 is MNHNY and CDR2 SVGAGI (reference sequence). Trimming cost V 0 bases and J 4 bases, with 10 bases left between them.